These 28 T cell receptor beta chains came from one sample sequenced in a study of PD-L1 blockade in urothelial cancer. Time point described: peripheral blood 6 weeks after treatment start. Data came from immunoSEQ multiplex PCR; TCRdb stores just in-frame clones and leaves some out. The sample yields just over 40,000 clones, about 85% seen once. The input for sequencing was PBMCs, taken around atezolizumab (anti-PD-L1) treatment. The receptor source for this set is a man in his 70s with urothelial cancer.

The chain employs TRBV19 and TRBJ2-1; the match to TRBD2 covers 10 bases. This CDR3 has 16 residues. Germline V gene sequence: CDR1 LNHDA, CDR2 SQIVND (reference sequence). V lost 3 bases to trimming and J lost 7 bases; unmatched junction nucleotides: 9. The CDR3 loop reads CASSIGGSSGSNEQFF. The CDR3 DNA is TGTGCCAGTAGTATTGGCGGTTCTAGCGGGAGTAATGAGCAGTTCTTC. Together with reference TRBV19 and TRBJ2-1, the CDR3 gives the full variable domain: DGGITQSPKYLFRKEGQNVTLSCEQNLNHDAMYWYRQDPGQGLRLIYYSQIVNDFQKGDIAEGYSVSREKKESFPLTVTSAQKNPTAFYLCASSIGGSSGSNEQFFGPGTRLTVL.

V usage is TRBV6-1 and J usage is TRBJ1-4; maybe TRBD1 (6 bases). Trimming took 4 bases from V and 8 from J, leaving 14 bases between them. CDR3 length: 14 amino acids. Germline lookup yields CDR1 MNHNS and CDR2 SASEGT. Here the CDR3 reads CASSGNRVREKLFF. The CDR3 DNA reads TGTGCCAGCAGTGGAAACAGGGTTCGGGAAAAACTGTTTTTT.

This clone has more than one count but fewer than ten. The J gene is TRBJ2-1, the V gene TRBV25-1, with TRBD1 matching 7 bases. The germline V gene has CDR1 MGHDK and CDR2 SYGVNS. CDR3 length: 13 amino acids. After removal of 4 bases from V and 8 bases from J, the junction contained 5 bases not matched to a gene. The CDR3, as DNA: TGTGCCAGCAGTGGTCAGGGGGTCGATGAGCAGTTCTTC. It yields the protein CASSGQGVDEQFF.

V gene TRBV4-1 combines with J gene TRBJ2-1; 7 bases match TRBD2. Germline-derived CDR1 and CDR2 are MGHRA and YSYEKL. This CDR3 comprises 15 residues. Losses at the gene ends were 1 base for V and 5 bases for J; bases not matched to a gene: 5. This CDR3 reads CASSQASGGHNEQFF. DNA of the CDR3: TGCGCCAGCAGCCAAGCTAGCGGCGGACACAATGAGCAGTTCTTC.

The chain is built from TRBV7-9 and TRBJ1-2; TRBD1 might be the D (6 bases). This CDR3 has 19 residues. V was trimmed by 2 bases and J by 14 bases, leaving 36 bases between them. From germline, CDR1 is SEHNR and CDR2 FQNEAQ (reference sequence). The CDR3 is CASSLWGRGLAPVSMACTF. The CDR3 nucleotides read TGTGCCAGCAGCTTATGGGGCAGGGGTCTCGCCCCGGTCTCTATGGCTTGTACCTTC.

The V and J genes are TRBV7-2 and TRBJ2-3; 7 nucleotides align to TRBD1. Germline CDR1 SGHTA, CDR2 FQGNSA. The V and J ends lost 6 bases and 1 base, in that order; junction bases with no gene match: 7. The CDR3 sequence is 15 residues long. The CDR3 DNA reads TGTGCCAGCAGTTCCACAGGGGTCGGCACAGATACGCAGTATTTT. Translating it yields CASSSTGVGTDTQYF.

This clone was observed once. This sequence joins TRBV5-4 and TRBJ2-7; 9 positions match TRBD1. The germline V gene encodes CDR1 SGHNT and CDR2 YYREEE (reference sequence). The CDR3 is 15 residues long. V dropped 3 bases and J dropped 2; count of bases not matched to a gene: 6. The CDR3 region is CASSSGQGVAYEQYF. Written as DNA, the CDR3 is TGTGCCAGCAGCTCGGGACAGGGAGTCGCCTACGAGCAGTACTTC.

This chain connects TRBV28 to TRBJ1-1, with 9 bases identical to TRBD1. The germline V gene has CDR1 MDHEN and CDR2 SYDVKM. The CDR3 sequence is 14 residues long. V lost 4 bases, J lost 1 base, and 1 base stayed unmatched. The CDR3 protein is CASSSGQGNTEAFF. For the CDR3, the DNA is TGTGCCAGCAGTTCGGGACAGGGGAACACTGAAGCTTTCTTT.

This rearrangement joins TRBV19 to TRBJ1-5, with 9 positions matching TRBD1. Unmatched junction bases numbered 3, after V lost 5 bases and J lost 4 bases. CDR1 and CDR2 from the germline V gene are LNHDA and SQIVND (reference sequence). CDR3 length equals 14 residues. The CDR3: CASSSTGGNQPQHF. The CDR3 DNA reads TGTGCCAGTAGTTCGACAGGGGGGAATCAGCCCCAGCATTTT.

The rearrangement joins TRBV18 to TRBJ1-1; 10 positions agree with TRBD1. The CDR3 has 15 residues. Germline V lookup: CDR1 KGHSH, CDR2 LQKENI. Unmatched junction bases numbered 4, after V lost 3 bases and J lost 3 bases. The CDR3 is CASSPETGGYTEAFF. CDR3 sequence (DNA): TGTGCCAGCTCACCCGAGACAGGGGGCTACACTGAAGCTTTCTTT. The variable domain in full, completed from reference TRBV18 and TRBJ1-1, reads NAGVMQNPRHLVRRRGQEARLRCSPMKGHSHVYWYRQLPEEGLKFMVYLQKENIIDESGMPKERFSAEFPKEGPSILRIQQVVRGDSAAYFCASSPETGGYTEAFFGQGTRLTVV.

In its sample, this clone was seen a few times. The chain combines TRBV7-9 with TRBJ2-5; D might be TRBD2 (5 bases). The CDR3 has 18 residues. CDR1 and CDR2 from the germline V gene are SEHNR and FQNEAQ (reference sequence). V shed 5 bases and J shed 5 bases, with 27 bases lying between them. CDR3 loop: CASSPLSADLRARETQYF. The CDR3 nucleotides read TGTGCCAGCAGCCCCTTATCGGCCGACTTGCGGGCCCGGGAGACCCAGTACTTC.

J is TRBJ2-1 and V is TRBV29-1; 8 positions match TRBD2. The CDR3 has 13 residues. Per the germline V gene, CDR1 is SQVTM and CDR2 is ANQGSEA. V lost 3 bases to trimming and J lost 4 bases; unmatched junction nucleotides: 2. The CDR3 sequence: CSVETSAYNEQFF. The CDR3 DNA reads TGCAGCGTTGAGACTAGCGCTTACAATGAGCAGTTCTTC.

V is TRBV18 and J is TRBJ2-7; TRBD2 is a possible D gene (7 bases). The ends were cut back, 6 bases at V and 13 bases at J, with 22 bases in the middle. The CDR3 extends over 13 amino acids. The germline V gene has CDR1 KGHSH and CDR2 LQKENI. The CDR3 sequence: CASSPTRGQREYF. Here the CDR3 DNA reads TGTGCCAGCTCGCCGACCCGGGGGCAGCGGGAATACTTC.

The J gene is TRBJ2-7, the V gene TRBV9, with TRBD1 as a possible D gene (8 bases). The V end was cut by 4 bases, the J end by 7 bases, with 15 bases between. CDR3 length: 13 amino acids. The germline V gene has CDR1 SGDLS and CDR2 YYNGEE. For the CDR3, the DNA is TGTGCCAGCAGCTCAGACAGGGGAGGGGAGCAGTACTTC. It codes for CASSSDRGGEQYF. Complete variable domain (other parts from reference TRBV9 and TRBJ2-7): DSGVTQTPKHLITATGQRVTLRCSPRSGDLSVYWYQQSLDQGLQFLIQYYNGEERAKGNILERFSAQQFPDLHSELNLSSLELGDSALYFCASSSDRGGEQYFGPGTRLTVT.

This chain links TRBV4-1 with TRBJ2-2; TRBD2 aligns across 10 bases. The CDR3 consists of 18 residues. The trim removed 1 base at V and 6 bases at J, leaving 11 bases unmatched. Germline CDR1 MGHRA, CDR2 YSYEKL. For the CDR3, the DNA is TGCGCCAGCAGCCAAGGGACTAGCGGCCCCTATGTATCCGGGGAGCTGTTTTTT. Amino acids: CASSQGTSGPYVSGELFF.

The chain uses TRBV5-1 and TRBJ1-1, with no clear D. Germline CDR1 and CDR2: SGHRS and YFSETQ. Trimming cost V 5 bases and J 4 bases, with 18 bases left between them. The CDR3 has 15 residues. This CDR3 is CASRDGPRSGTEAFF. The DNA of the CDR3 is TGCGCCAGCAGAGACGGCCCGAGGTCGGGCACTGAAGCTTTCTTT.

This chain uses TRBV10-3 with TRBJ2-7, with 7 bases aligning to TRBD2. The germline V gene has CDR1 ENHRY and CDR2 SYGVKD. The length of the CDR3 is 16 residues. V shed 4 bases and J 2 bases; nucleotides not matched to a gene: 11. This CDR3 is CAISGSRGEGAYEQYF. The CDR3 DNA reads TGTGCCATCAGTGGCAGTCGGGGGGAAGGTGCCTACGAGCAGTACTTC.

J is TRBJ2-5 and V is TRBV29-1; the match to TRBD1 covers 8 bases. Germline CDR1 and CDR2: SQVTM and ANQGSEA. V was clipped by 2 bases and J by 2 bases; unmatched bases: 10. The CDR3 runs to 16 residues. For the CDR3, the DNA is TGCAGCGTTGAAACTTCACAGGGGGTTCCTCAAGAGACCCAGTACTTC. Translated, it gives CSVETSQGVPQETQYF.

The chain carries TRBV2 and TRBJ2-1; 8 bases fit TRBD1. The CDR3 loop spans 13 amino acids. Germline lookup yields CDR1 SNHLY and CDR2 FYNNEI. Unmatched junction bases numbered 3, after V lost 6 bases and J lost 5 bases. CDR3 DNA sequence: TGTGCCAGCAGGAGGGACAGGAACAATGAGCAGTTCTTC. It specifies CASRRDRNNEQFF.

The V and J genes are TRBV29-1 and TRBJ2-1, with 12 bases matching TRBD2. V lost 5 bases, J lost 6 bases, and 5 bases stayed unmatched. The CDR3 is made up of 14 amino acids. Germline V gene data show CDR1 as SQVTM and CDR2 as ANQGSEA. This CDR3 is CSVLLAGGLNEQFF. The CDR3 DNA reads as TGCAGCGTTCTACTAGCGGGAGGACTCAATGAGCAGTTCTTC.

Here the CDR3 DNA reads TGTGCCTGGAGTTTACCACCGACAGCCACCCTAGCCAAAAACATTCAGTACTTC. Translation: CAWSLPPTATLAKNIQYF. The chain links TRBV30 to TRBJ2-4, with a possible D match to TRBD1 (5 bases). Per the germline V gene, CDR1 is GTSNPN and CDR2 is SVGIG (reference sequence). CDR3 size: 18 residues. V shed 2 bases and J shed 0 bases, with 20 bases lying between them.

The rearrangement links TRBV4-1 to TRBJ1-2; 7 nucleotides align to TRBD1. V dropped 0 bases and J dropped 7; count of bases not matched to a gene: 8. Germline CDR1 and CDR2: MGHRA and YSYEKL. This CDR3 spans 15 amino acids. The CDR3 nucleotides are TGCGCCAGCAGCCAAGATGGGACAGTATCTACTGGCTACACCTTC. This codes for CASSQDGTVSTGYTF.

This sequence joins TRBV18 and TRBJ2-7; TRBD1 matches at 9 bases. V dropped 3 bases and J dropped 5; count of bases not matched to a gene: 5. Germline-derived CDR1 and CDR2 are KGHSH and LQKENI. This CDR3 is 14 amino acids long. DNA of the CDR3: TGTGCCAGCTCACCTAGGGACAGGGACCACGAGCAGTACTTC. It encodes CASSPRDRDHEQYF.

This chain uses TRBV5-4 with TRBJ2-1; 11 bases line up with TRBD1. Germline V gene sequence: CDR1 SGHNT, CDR2 YYREEE (reference sequence). This CDR3 is 15 amino acids long. Trimming removed 3 bases from V and 3 bases from J; junction bases left unmatched: 2. The CDR3 is CASSSGTGGYNEQFF. CDR3 nucleotides: TGTGCCAGCAGCTCCGGGACAGGGGGCTACAATGAGCAGTTCTTC.

The chain links TRBV5-1 to TRBJ2-1; 8 bases fit TRBD2. The CDR3 runs to 15 residues. V gave up 3 bases and J gave up 5 bases; unmatched junction bases: 7. Germline V lookup: CDR1 SGHRS, CDR2 YFSETQ. The CDR3 region is CASSWAGLGDNEQFF. The DNA for the CDR3 is TGCGCCAGCAGCTGGGCGGGACTAGGAGACAATGAGCAGTTCTTC.

The genes are TRBV5-1 and TRBJ2-1; 11 bases agree with TRBD2. Per germline, CDR1 SGHRS and CDR2 YFSETQ. This CDR3 has 16 residues. Unmatched junction bases numbered 7, after V lost 4 bases and J lost 4 bases. The CDR3 protein is CASSPQTSGGYNEQFF. The CDR3 DNA reads as TGCGCCAGCAGCCCACAAACTAGCGGGGGTTACAATGAGCAGTTCTTC.

The chain employs TRBV28 and TRBJ1-1; TRBD1 agrees at 11 bases. CDR1 MDHEN and CDR2 SYDVKM come from the germline V gene. The CDR3 covers 15 residues. J lost 5 bases, V lost 6 bases, and 8 bases had no gene match. CDR3 in amino acids: CASSKEGTGGTEAFF. DNA of the CDR3: TGTGCCAGCAGCAAGGAAGGGACAGGGGGGACTGAAGCTTTCTTT.

This sequence joins TRBV5-1 and TRBJ1-1; D is possibly TRBD1 (5 bases). The germline V gene has CDR1 SGHRS and CDR2 YFSETQ. This CDR3 is built from 15 residues. V gave up 0 bases and J gave up 4 bases, with 13 bases separating them. CDR3 sequence: CASSLGDRIPTEAFF. The CDR3 DNA is TGCGCCAGCAGCTTGGGTGACAGAATACCCACTGAAGCTTTCTTT.